This T cell receptor (beta chain) came from a study of T cell responses to AZD1222 COVID-19 vaccine (dated by TCRdb to the early 2020s). Notes on the research overall: Because spike-specific TCR depth and breadth did not differ between the two schedules, AZD1222 recipients who got a second dose at roughly 4 weeks were pooled with those who got a second dose at roughly 12 weeks. TCR sequencing was performed for more than 230 trial participants, of whom some 200 were given two doses of AZD1222 and around 25 were given two doses of MenACWY control vaccine. Trial participants were enrolled into age subgroups of 18-55, 56-69 and 70-plus years, which contained around 140, 26 and 57 TCR-sequenced participants, respectively. The paper's findings and limits, for the study overall: A significant rise in spike-specific TCR breadth and depth was observed after two AZD1222 doses relative to day 0 and relative to MenACWY recipients. No day 14 peak-response samples were available, so repertoires were characterized only after the peak T cell response. CD4 TCRs associated with the vaccine covered the entire spike protein, and the dominant responses were in regions 160-218 and 743-854. In the small 56-69-year group, the increase in depth fell short of significance, most likely because of low power. Conclusions about previously exposed vaccinees were limited because only a handful of AZD1222 recipients were SARS-CoV-2 seropositive at baseline. Participants were mostly white British, with more females than males. The authors suggested clonal diversity may have been underestimated. Nearly half of unique spike-specific TCRs reportedly recognized epitopes outside regions mutated in the B.1.351 and B.1.1.7 variants.

The CDR3 runs 17 amino acids, cysteine and phenylalanine included. Only the CDR3 region is kept as DNA, spanning 51 bases read in frame from base 1. In the germline V gene (reference sequence), CDR1 corresponds to SEHNR and CDR2 to FQNEAQ. The junction shows trimming of 1 base on V and 3 bases on J, plus 13 bases between the germline ends. The CDR3 regions of human TCRbeta chains were subjected to immunosequencing. Concerning the study's data processing: TCRs in the repertoires were compared against a reference library of SARS-CoV-2-specific TCRs that had been generated with the MIRA antigen-specificity platform. Breadth was defined as the fraction of unique TCRs that were SARS-CoV-2-associated, and depth was defined as the fraction of total T cells that were SARS-CoV-2-associated. Using the MIRA data, every spike-specific TCR was mapped to the spike region that the TCR reacted to and assigned to either a CD4 or a CD8 class. Log10-transformed breadth and depth values were compared by one-way ANOVA with Sidak's multiple comparisons tests. The immuneACCESS repertoire file appears here via TCRdb, limited to in-frame rearrangements. These files lack a portion of the clones; in checked studies, under half of the deficit traces to unresolved V genes, and the cause of the others is not known. For V, J and clone size, that table is used; D and trimming come from the DNA. This sample has roughly 140,000 clones in its table, and 90% of those were observed once. The ten most abundant clones make up roughly 3.2% of the sample.

The time point tag for this specimen amounts to: baseline before first vaccination. The vaccinee samples were drawn from two UK trials, COV001 and COV002, one of which was a single-blind randomized controlled phase 2/3 trial testing AZD1222 (ChAdOx1 nCoV-19) in healthy adults. For TCRbeta chain sequencing, PBMC samples from trial participants were taken at day 0 and at day 28 after the second dose. About this clone: Which antigen it targets is not known. The record has no base qualities; no much larger clone is one base away.

The V and J genes are TRBV7-9 and TRBJ1-6, with the D gene call left open. This specimen was peripheral blood, taken on day 0 of AZD1222 vaccination. This clonotype was sampled from an adult in good health. The nucleotide sequence reads TGTGCCAGCAGCTTAGGGAGTCCCTCGCGCTATAATTCACCCCTCCACTTT. Its protein reads: CASSLGSPSRYNSPLHF.